The clone carrying this T cell receptor beta chain has a single count. The antigen remains unidentified. The sample is drawn from a study of CD8 T cells in Susac syndrome. This CDR3 comprises 14 residues. Germline V gene data show CDR1 as GTSNPN and CDR2 as SVGIG (reference sequence). Trimming removed 5 bases at V and 2 bases at J, with 16 bases between. Findings and limits, study-wide: Detection of Susac-specific public clones gave some 15 in total CD8+ repertoires and about 5 in CD8+ TEMRA repertoires.

A quantity of about 0.45 to 1 ug RNA underwent reverse transcription using random hexamers. TCRdb fed the immunoSEQ multiplex PCR reads into MiXCR, producing one record per CDR3 protein. Found here are 80,000 to 90,000 distinct CDR3 sequences, about 95% of them singletons; the top ten hold approximately 0.48%. Sequencing was carried out using CD8+ T cells from PBMCs. The clonotype was recovered from a human donor with Susac syndrome. This chain joins TRBV30 and TRBJ2-7; tentatively, D is TRBD2 (7 bases). This chain's CDR3 is CAWARGQGAYEQYF. The CDR3 region has the DNA TGTGCCTGGGCGCGGGGGCAGGGCGCCTACGAGCAGTACTTC.